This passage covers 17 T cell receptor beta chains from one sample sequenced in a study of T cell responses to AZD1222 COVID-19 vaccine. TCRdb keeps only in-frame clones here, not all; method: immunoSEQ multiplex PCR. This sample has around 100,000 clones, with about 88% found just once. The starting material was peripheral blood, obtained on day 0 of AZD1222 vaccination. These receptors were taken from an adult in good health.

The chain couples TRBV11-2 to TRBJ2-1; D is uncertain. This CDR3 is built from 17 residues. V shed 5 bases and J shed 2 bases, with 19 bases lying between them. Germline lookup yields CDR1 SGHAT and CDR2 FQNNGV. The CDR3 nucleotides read TGTGCCAGCAGCCCCAGAGGCACCCCCGGGCCCTACAATGAGCAGTTCTTC. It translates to CASSPRGTPGPYNEQFF.

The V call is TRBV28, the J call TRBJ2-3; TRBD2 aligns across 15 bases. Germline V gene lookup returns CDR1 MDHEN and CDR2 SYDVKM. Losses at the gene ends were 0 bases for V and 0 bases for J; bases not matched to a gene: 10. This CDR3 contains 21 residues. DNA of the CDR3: TGTGCCAGCAGTTTATGGGTGGCCAGCGGGACTAGCGGGAGGAGCACAGATACGCAGTATTTT. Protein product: CASSLWVASGTSGRSTDTQYF.

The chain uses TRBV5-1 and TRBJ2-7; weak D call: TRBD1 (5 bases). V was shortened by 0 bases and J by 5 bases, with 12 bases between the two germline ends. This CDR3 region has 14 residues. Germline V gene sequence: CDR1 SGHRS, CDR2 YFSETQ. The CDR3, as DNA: TGCGCCAGCAGCTTGGGGAGCAGGGCCCACGAGCAGTACTTC. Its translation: CASSLGSRAHEQYF.

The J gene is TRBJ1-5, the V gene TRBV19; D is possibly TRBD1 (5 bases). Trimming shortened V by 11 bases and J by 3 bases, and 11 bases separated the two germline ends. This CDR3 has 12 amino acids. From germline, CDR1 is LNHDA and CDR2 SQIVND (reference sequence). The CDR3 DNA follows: TGTGCCGTGGGGGGGTTCAATCAGCCCCAGCATTTT. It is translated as CAVGGFNQPQHF.

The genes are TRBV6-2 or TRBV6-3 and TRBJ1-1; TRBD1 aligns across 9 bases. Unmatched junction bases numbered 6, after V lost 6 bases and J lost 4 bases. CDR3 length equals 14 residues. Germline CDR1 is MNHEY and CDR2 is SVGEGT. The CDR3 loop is CASSKQGAGTEAFF. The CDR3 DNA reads TGTGCCAGCAGCAAACAGGGGGCGGGCACTGAAGCTTTCTTT.

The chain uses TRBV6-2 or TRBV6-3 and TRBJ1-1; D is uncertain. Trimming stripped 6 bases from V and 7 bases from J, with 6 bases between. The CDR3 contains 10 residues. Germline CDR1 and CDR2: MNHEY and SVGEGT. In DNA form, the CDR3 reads TGTGCCAGCAGCAGCTTTGAAGCTTTCTTT. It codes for CASSSFEAFF.

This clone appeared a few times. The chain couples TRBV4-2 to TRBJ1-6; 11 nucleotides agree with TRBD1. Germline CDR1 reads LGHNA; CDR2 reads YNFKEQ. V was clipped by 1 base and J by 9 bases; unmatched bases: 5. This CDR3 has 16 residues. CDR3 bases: TGTGCCAGCAGCCAAGGGGGGACAGGGGGTGGTTCACCCCTCCACTTT. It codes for CASSQGGTGGGSPLHF.

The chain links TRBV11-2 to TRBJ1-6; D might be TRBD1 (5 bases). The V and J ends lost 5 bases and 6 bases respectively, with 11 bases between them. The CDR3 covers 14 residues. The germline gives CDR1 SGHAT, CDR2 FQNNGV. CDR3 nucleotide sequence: TGTGCCAGCAGCCTCGGGACGCTTAATTCACCCCTCCACTTT. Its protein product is CASSLGTLNSPLHF.

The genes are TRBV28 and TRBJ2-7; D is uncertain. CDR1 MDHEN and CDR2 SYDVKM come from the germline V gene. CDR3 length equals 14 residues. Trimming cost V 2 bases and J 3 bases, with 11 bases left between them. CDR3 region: CASSLRQALYEQYF. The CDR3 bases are TGTGCCAGCAGTTTACGGCAGGCCCTCTACGAGCAGTACTTC.

CDR3 in DNA: TGTGCCAGCAGCTTAAGACTAGCGGGACCCACAGATACGCAGTATTTT. As protein: CASSLRLAGPTDTQYF. The V call is TRBV13, the J call TRBJ2-3; 11 bases agree with TRBD2. Germline V CDR1 and CDR2: PRHDT, FYEKMQ (reference sequence). V lost 2 bases and J lost 2; bases outside the gene matches: 3. The CDR3 runs 16 residues.

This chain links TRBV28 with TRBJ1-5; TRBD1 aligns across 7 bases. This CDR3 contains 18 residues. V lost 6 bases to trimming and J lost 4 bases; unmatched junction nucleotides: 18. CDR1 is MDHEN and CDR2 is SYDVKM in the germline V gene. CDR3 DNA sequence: TGTGCCAGCAGACCTGGCCTCGGGGGACAGAGGAGGAATCAGCCCCAGCATTTT. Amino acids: CASRPGLGGQRRNQPQHF.

The DNA of the CDR3 is TGTGCCAGCATACGGGGGAACACTGAAGCTTTCTTT. Its translation is CASIRGNTEAFF. The chain has TRBV2 and TRBJ1-1; D is undetermined. Trimming pared 7 bases from V and 1 base from J, leaving 7 bases between. From germline, CDR1 is SNHLY and CDR2 FYNNEI. CDR3 length: 12 amino acids.

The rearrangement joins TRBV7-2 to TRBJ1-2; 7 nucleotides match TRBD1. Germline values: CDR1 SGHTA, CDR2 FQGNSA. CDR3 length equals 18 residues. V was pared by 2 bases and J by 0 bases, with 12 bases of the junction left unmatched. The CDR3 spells CASSLIGTAKITNYGYTF. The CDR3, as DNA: TGTGCCAGCAGCTTAATAGGGACAGCCAAGATTACTAACTATGGCTACACCTTC.

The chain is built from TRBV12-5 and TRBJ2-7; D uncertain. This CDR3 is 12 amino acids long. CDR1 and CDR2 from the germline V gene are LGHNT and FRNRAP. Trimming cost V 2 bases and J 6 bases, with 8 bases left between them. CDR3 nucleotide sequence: TGTGCTAGTGGTTTGCTCCGGCGCGAGCAGTACTTC. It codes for CASGLLRREQYF.

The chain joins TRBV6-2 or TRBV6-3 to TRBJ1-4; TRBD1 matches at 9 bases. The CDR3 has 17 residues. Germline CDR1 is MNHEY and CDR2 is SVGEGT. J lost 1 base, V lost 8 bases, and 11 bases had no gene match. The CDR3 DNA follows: TGTGCCAGCGGCCAACCGGGACAGGGTTTAACTAATGAAAAACTGTTTTTT. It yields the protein CASGQPGQGLTNEKLFF.

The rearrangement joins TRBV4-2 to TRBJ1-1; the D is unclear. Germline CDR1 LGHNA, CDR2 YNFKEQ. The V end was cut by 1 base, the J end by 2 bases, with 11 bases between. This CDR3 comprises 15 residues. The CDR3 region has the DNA TGTGCCAGCAGCCAAGGCCACAGTTCCAACACTGAAGCTTTCTTT. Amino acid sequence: CASSQGHSSNTEAFF.

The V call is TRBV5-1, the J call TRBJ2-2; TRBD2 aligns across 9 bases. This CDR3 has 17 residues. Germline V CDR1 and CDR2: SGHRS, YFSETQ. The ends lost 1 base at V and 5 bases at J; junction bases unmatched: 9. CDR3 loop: CASSLRIAGDGTGELFF. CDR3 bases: TGCGCCAGCAGCTTGCGAATAGCGGGAGATGGGACCGGGGAGCTGTTTTTT.